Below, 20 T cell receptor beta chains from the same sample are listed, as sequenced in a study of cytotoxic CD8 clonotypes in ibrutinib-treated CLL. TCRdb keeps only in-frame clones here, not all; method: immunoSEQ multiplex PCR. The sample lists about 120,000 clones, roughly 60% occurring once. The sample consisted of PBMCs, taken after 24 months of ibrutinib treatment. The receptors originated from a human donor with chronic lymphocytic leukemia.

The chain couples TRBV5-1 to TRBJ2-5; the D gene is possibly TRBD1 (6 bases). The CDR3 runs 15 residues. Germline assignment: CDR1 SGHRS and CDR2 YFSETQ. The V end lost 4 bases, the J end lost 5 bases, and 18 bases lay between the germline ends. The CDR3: CASSNLWGLGETQYF. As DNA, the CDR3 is TGCGCCAGCAGCAATTTATGGGGGCTGGGGGAGACCCAGTACTTC.

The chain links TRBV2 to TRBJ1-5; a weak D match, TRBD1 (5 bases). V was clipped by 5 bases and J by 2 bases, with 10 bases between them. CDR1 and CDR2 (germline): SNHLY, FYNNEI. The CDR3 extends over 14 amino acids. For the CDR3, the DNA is TGTGCCAGCAGTAACCAGGGTGGCAATCAGCCCCAGCATTTT. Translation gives CASSNQGGNQPQHF.

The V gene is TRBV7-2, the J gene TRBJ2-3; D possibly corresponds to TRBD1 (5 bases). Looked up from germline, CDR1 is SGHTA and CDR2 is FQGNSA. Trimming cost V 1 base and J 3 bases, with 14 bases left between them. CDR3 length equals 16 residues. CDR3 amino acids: CASSLGSGYGTDTQYF. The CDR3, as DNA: TGTGCCAGCAGCTTAGGGTCAGGGTACGGTACAGATACGCAGTATTTT.

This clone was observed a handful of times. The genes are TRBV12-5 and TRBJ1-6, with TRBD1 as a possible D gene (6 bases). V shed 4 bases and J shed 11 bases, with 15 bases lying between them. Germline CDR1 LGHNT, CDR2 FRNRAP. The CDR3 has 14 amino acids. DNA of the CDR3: TGTGCTAGTGGTTCGCCAGGGGTATTGACACCCCTCCACTTT. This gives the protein CASGSPGVLTPLHF.

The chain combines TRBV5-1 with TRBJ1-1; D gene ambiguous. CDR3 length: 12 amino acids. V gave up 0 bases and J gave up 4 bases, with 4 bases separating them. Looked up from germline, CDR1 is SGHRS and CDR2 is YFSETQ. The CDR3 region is CASSLESTEAFF. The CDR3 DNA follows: TGCGCCAGCAGCTTGGAGTCCACTGAAGCTTTCTTT.

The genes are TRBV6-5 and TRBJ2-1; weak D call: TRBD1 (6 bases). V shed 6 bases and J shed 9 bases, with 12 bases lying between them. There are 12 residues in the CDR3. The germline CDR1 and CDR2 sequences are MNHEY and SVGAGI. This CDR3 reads CASRLDSGEQFF. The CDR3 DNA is TGTGCCAGCAGATTGGACAGCGGTGAGCAGTTCTTC.

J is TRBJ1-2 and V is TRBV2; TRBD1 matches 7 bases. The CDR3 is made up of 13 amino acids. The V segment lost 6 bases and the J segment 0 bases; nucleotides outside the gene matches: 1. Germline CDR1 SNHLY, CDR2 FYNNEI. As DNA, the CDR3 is TGTGCCAGCAGGGGACAGACTAACTATGGCTACACCTTC. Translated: CASRGQTNYGYTF.

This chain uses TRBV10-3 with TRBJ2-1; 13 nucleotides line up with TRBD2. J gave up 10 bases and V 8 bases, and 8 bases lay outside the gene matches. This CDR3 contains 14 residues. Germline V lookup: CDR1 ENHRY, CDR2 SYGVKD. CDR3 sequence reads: CAIHTSGGAQEQFF. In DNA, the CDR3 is TGTGCCATCCACACTAGCGGGGGGGCCCAGGAGCAGTTCTTC.

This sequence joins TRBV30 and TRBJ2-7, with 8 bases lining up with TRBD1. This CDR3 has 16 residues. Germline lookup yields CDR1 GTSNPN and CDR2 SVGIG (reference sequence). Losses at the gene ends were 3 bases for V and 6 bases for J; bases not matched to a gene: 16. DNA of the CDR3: TGTGCCTGGAGCTCACCCTCGACAGGGGTTAAGGGCGAGCAGTACTTC. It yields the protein CAWSSPSTGVKGEQYF.

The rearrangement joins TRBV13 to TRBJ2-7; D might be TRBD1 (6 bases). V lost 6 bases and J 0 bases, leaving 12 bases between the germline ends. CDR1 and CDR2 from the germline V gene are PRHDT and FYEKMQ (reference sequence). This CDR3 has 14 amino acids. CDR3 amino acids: CASRPTGTSYEQYF. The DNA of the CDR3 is TGTGCCAGCAGGCCGACAGGAACCTCCTACGAGCAGTACTTC.

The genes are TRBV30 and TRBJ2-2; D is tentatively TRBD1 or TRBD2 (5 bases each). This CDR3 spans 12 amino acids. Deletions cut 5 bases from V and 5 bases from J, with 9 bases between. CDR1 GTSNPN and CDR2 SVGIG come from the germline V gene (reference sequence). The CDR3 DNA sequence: TGTGCCTGGGGGACGGGAACCGGGGAGCTGTTTTTT. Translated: CAWGTGTGELFF. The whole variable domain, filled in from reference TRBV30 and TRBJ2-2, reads SQTIHQWPATLVQPVGSPLSLECTVEGTSNPNLYWYRQAAGRGLQLLFYSVGIGQISSEVPQNLSASRPQDRQFILSSKKLLLSDSGFYLCAWGTGTGELFFGEGSRLTVL.

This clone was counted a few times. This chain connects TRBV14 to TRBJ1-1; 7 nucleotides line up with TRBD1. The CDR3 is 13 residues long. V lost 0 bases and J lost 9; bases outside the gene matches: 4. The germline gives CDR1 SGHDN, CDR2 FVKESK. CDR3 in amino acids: CASSQDVGGQAFF. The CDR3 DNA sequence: TGTGCCAGCAGCCAAGATGTAGGGGGCCAAGCTTTCTTT.

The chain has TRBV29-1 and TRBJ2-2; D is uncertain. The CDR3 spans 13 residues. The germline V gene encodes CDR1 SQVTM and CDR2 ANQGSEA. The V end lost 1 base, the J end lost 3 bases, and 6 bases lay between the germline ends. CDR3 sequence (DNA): TGCAGCGTTGAAGGGGCCTACACCGGGGAGCTGTTTTTT. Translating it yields CSVEGAYTGELFF.

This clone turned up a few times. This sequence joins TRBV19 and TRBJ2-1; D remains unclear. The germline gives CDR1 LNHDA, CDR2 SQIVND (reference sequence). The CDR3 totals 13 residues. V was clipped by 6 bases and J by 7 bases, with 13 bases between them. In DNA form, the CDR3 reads TGTGCCAGTAGGGGTAGGAGTCGTAATGAGCAGTTCTTC. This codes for CASRGRSRNEQFF.

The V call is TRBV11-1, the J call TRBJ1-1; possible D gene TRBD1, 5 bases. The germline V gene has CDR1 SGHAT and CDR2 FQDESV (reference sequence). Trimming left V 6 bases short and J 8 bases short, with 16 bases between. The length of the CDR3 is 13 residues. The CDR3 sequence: CASSLLQGSEAFF. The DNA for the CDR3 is TGTGCCAGCAGTCTTCTTCAGGGTTCCGAAGCTTTCTTT. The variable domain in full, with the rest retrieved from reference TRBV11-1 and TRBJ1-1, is EAEVAQSPRYKITEKSQAVAFWCDPISGHATLYWYRQILGQGPELLVQFQDESVVDDSQLPKDRFSAERLKGVDSTLKIQPAELGDSAMYLCASSLLQGSEAFFGQGTRLTVV.

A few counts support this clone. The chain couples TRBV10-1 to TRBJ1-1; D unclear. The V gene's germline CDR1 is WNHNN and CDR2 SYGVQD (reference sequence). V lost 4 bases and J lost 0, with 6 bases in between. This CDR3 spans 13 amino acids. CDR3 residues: CASSGGLNTEAFF. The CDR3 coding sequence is TGCGCCAGCAGTGGAGGGCTGAACACTGAAGCTTTCTTT.

This CDR3 is CAWSLGGGYGYTF. The CDR3 nucleotides are TGTGCCTGGAGTCTCGGGGGCGGCTATGGCTACACCTTC. V gene TRBV30 combines with J gene TRBJ1-2; D may be TRBD1 (6 bases). CDR1 GTSNPN and CDR2 SVGIG come from the germline V gene (reference sequence). Trimming left V 2 bases short and J 4 bases short, with 11 bases between. This CDR3 contains 13 residues.

In DNA form, the CDR3 reads TGTGCCTGGAGTGGGTTAGGGGATCAGCCCCAGCATTTT. It translates to CAWSGLGDQPQHF. The chain carries TRBV30 and TRBJ1-5; D may be TRBD1 (5 bases). Per the germline V gene, CDR1 is GTSNPN and CDR2 is SVGIG (reference sequence). The CDR3 is 13 residues long. V lost 1 base to trimming and J lost 5 bases, with 9 bases between them.

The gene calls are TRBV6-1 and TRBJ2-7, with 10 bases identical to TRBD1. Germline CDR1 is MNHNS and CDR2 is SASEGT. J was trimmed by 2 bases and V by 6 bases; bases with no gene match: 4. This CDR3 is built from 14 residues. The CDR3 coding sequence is TGTGCCAGCAGCTGGGGACAGGGGACCTACGAGCAGTACTTC. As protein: CASSWGQGTYEQYF.

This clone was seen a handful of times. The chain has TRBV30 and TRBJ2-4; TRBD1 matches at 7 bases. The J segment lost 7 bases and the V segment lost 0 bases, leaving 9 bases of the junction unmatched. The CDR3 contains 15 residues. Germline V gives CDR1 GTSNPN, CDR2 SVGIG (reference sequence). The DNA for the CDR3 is TGTGCCTGGAGTGTACTGACAGGGACGACGAACATTCAGTACTTC. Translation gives CAWSVLTGTTNIQYF. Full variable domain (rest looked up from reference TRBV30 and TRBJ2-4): SQTIHQWPATLVQPVGSPLSLECTVEGTSNPNLYWYRQAAGRGLQLLFYSVGIGQISSEVPQNLSASRPQDRQFILSSKKLLLSDSGFYLCAWSVLTGTTNIQYFGAGTRLSVL.